The rows below give T cell receptor beta chains drawn from one sample of a study of T-cell reconstitution after alpha-beta-depleted transplantation in children. TCRdb re-called the PCR reads through MiXCR, storing one row per CDR3 protein. The table has about 690,000 distinct CDR3 sequences, over 15% seen once. This sample comprised PBMCs from the stem cell graft donor, obtained from the stem cell graft. These TCRs come from a human donor who donated a stem cell graft to a child with acute myeloid leukemia. The CDR3 runs from the conserved cysteine through the conserved F or W. The D gene is left open where the match is weak. Where a row states a size, it is once, few, many or the class of an expanded clone; other rows omit it.

j_call: TRBJ2-7
clone_size: many
v_call: TRBV29-1
d_call: -
cdr3_aa: CSVEDRKESYEQYF
cdr3_nt: TGCAGCGTTGAAGATAGGAAGGAGTCGTACGAGCAGTACTTC

j_call: TRBJ1-1
clone_size: -
v_call: TRBV5-1
d_call: -
cdr3_aa: CASSFRPANTEAFF
cdr3_nt: TGCGCCAGCAGCTTTCGTCCAGCAAACACTGAAGCTTTCTTT

j_call: TRBJ1-5
clone_size: many
v_call: TRBV20-1
d_call: -
cdr3_aa: CSAGMGLHSNQPQHF
cdr3_nt: TGCAGTGCTGGGATGGGACTTCATAGCAATCAGCCCCAGCATTTT

j_call: TRBJ2-7
clone_size: -
v_call: TRBV27
d_call: -
cdr3_aa: CASSLARAETYEQYF
cdr3_nt: TGTGCCAGCAGTTTAGCAAGGGCAGAAACCTACGAGCAGTACTTC

j_call: TRBJ2-3
clone_size: -
v_call: TRBV7-6
d_call: TRBD2
cdr3_aa: CASSLRASGGHTDTQYF
cdr3_nt: TGTGCCAGCAGCTTAAGGGCTAGCGGGGGCCACACAGATACGCAGTATTTT

j_call: TRBJ2-3
clone_size: many
v_call: TRBV4-2
d_call: TRBD2
cdr3_aa: CASSPRLAGAKGTDTQYF
cdr3_nt: TGTGCCAGCAGCCCAAGACTAGCGGGGGCGAAGGGCACAGATACGCAGTATTTT

j_call: TRBJ2-3
clone_size: many
v_call: TRBV28
d_call: -
cdr3_aa: CASSSALGSTDTQYF
cdr3_nt: TGTGCCAGCAGTTCAGCACTGGGGAGCACAGATACGCAGTATTTT

j_call: TRBJ1-1
clone_size: few
v_call: TRBV5-1
d_call: -
cdr3_aa: CASSLGLTMNTEAFF
cdr3_nt: TGCGCCAGCAGCTTGGGGCTCACGATGAACACTGAAGCTTTCTTT

j_call: TRBJ2-3
clone_size: few
v_call: TRBV6-1
d_call: TRBD1
cdr3_aa: CASSESGTGGVDTQYF
cdr3_nt: TGTGCCAGCAGTGAATCCGGGACAGGGGGGGTGGATACGCAGTATTTT

j_call: TRBJ1-1
clone_size: many
v_call: TRBV29-1
d_call: -
cdr3_aa: CSVEDPQGGAFF
cdr3_nt: TGCAGCGTTGAAGATCCCCAGGGAGGAGCTTTCTTT

j_call: TRBJ2-7
clone_size: few
v_call: TRBV20-1
d_call: TRBD2
cdr3_aa: CSALPPTSGPSYEQYF
cdr3_nt: TGCAGTGCTTTACCGCCGACTAGCGGGCCCTCCTACGAGCAGTACTTC

j_call: TRBJ2-1
clone_size: many
v_call: TRBV15
d_call: -
cdr3_aa: CATSRDYLTDEQFF
cdr3_nt: TGTGCCACCAGCAGGGACTACCTAACGGATGAGCAGTTCTTC

j_call: TRBJ2-7
clone_size: few
v_call: TRBV13
d_call: -
cdr3_aa: CASTSPMDGYEQYF
cdr3_nt: TGTGCCAGCACCTCCCCGATGGACGGGTACGAGCAGTACTTC

j_call: TRBJ2-3
clone_size: -
v_call: TRBV20-1
d_call: -
cdr3_aa: CSARVTRGLGTDTQYF
cdr3_nt: TGCAGTGCTAGAGTGACAAGGGGTCTGGGCACAGATACGCAGTATTTT

j_call: TRBJ2-3
clone_size: few
v_call: TRBV12-3/TRBV12-4
d_call: -
cdr3_aa: CASRIRGTQYF
cdr3_nt: TGTGCCAGCAGGATACGGGGTACGCAGTATTTT

j_call: TRBJ2-1
clone_size: few
v_call: TRBV20-1
d_call: TRBD2
cdr3_aa: CSARERGGEEQFF
cdr3_nt: TGCAGTGCTAGAGAGCGGGGGGGCGAGGAGCAGTTCTTC

j_call: TRBJ1-2
clone_size: few
v_call: TRBV4-2
d_call: -
cdr3_aa: CASSQENRNYGYTF
cdr3_nt: TGTGCCAGCAGCCAAGAAAACAGGAACTATGGCTACACCTTC

j_call: TRBJ1-1
clone_size: few
v_call: TRBV7-2
d_call: -
cdr3_aa: CASSPSPFLPFAFF
cdr3_nt: TGTGCCAGCAGCCCTTCTCCGTTTCTGCCTTTTGCTTTCTTT

j_call: TRBJ1-1
clone_size: many
v_call: TRBV20-1
d_call: -
cdr3_aa: CSARAALEAFF
cdr3_nt: TGCAGTGCTAGAGCGGCCTTAGAAGCTTTCTTT

j_call: TRBJ2-5
clone_size: few
v_call: TRBV7-2
d_call: TRBD2
cdr3_aa: CASSGTSGMEGTQYF
cdr3_nt: TGTGCCAGCTCCGGGACTAGCGGAATGGAAGGGACCCAGTACTTC

j_call: TRBJ1-6
clone_size: few
v_call: TRBV20-1
d_call: -
cdr3_aa: CSARDQVNSPLHF
cdr3_nt: TGCAGTGCTAGAGATCAAGTTAATTCACCCCTCCACTTT

j_call: TRBJ2-3
clone_size: -
v_call: TRBV7-2
d_call: -
cdr3_aa: CASSLAGMGSDTQYF
cdr3_nt: TGTGCCAGCAGCTTAGCGGGCATGGGGTCAGATACGCAGTATTTT

j_call: TRBJ1-2
clone_size: many
v_call: TRBV20-1
d_call: -
cdr3_aa: CSSRGGYTF
cdr3_nt: TGCAGTTCACGGGGGGGCTACACCTTC

j_call: TRBJ1-4
clone_size: few
v_call: TRBV12-3/TRBV12-4
d_call: -
cdr3_aa: CASTRRMANEKLFF
cdr3_nt: TGTGCCAGCACTAGACGGATGGCTAATGAAAAACTGTTTTTT